The entry below gives a single T cell receptor (beta chain) sequence along with its context. What it recognizes is unknown. This record belongs to a study of OX40 agonist ivuxolimab in advanced cancers. About the study: Subjects had a mean age of about 65 years, with a range of roughly 20 to 79; around 80% were male. Partial response was recorded in three patients: one hepatocellular carcinoma and two cutaneous melanoma cases. Study-level results: Several nonresponders also turned out to have low normalized T-cell clonal expansion.

Sequencing was performed with immunoSEQ multiplex PCR; in TCRdb, only in-frame clones are kept and a portion is missing. The data hold over 75,000 clones, with about 90% observed a single time. The CDR3 loop spans 14 amino acids. V was cut by 0 bases and J by 1 base, with 6 bases left in between. Germline assignment: CDR1 SGHRS and CDR2 YFSETQ. V and J are TRBV5-1 and TRBJ2-3; D is tentatively TRBD1 or TRBD2 (5 bases each). The sequence came from an adult with an advanced solid tumor such as melanoma, head and neck, liver or kidney cancer. The sample was CD4+ or CD8+ T cells sorted from blood, taken in a trial of the OX40 agonist ivuxolimab. DNA for the CDR3: TGCGCCAGCAGCTTGGGGGACGGCACAGATACGCAGTATTTT. Amino acids: CASSLGDGTDTQYF.